This T cell receptor beta chain was retrieved from a study of T cells in Graves' hyperthyroidism and ophthalmopathy. Overall study findings and caveats: A 13 V-J model separated ophthalmopathy from stable hyperthyroidism.

CDR1 is MNHEY and CDR2 is SVGAGI in the germline V gene. The CDR3 spans 16 residues. J gave up 4 bases and V 2 bases, and 5 bases lay outside the gene matches. RNA transcripts provided the source from which TCR beta CDR3 regions were amplified. The study used the HTBI primer set for a first-round RT-PCR of the TCR CDR3. TCRdb recomputed calls from the multiplex PCR reads with MiXCR, one row per CDR3 protein. The sample carries fewer than 650,000 distinct CDR3 sequences, roughly 13% recorded once. As regards this clonotype: Antigen specificity is unknown.

This TCR derives from a woman aged 25-40 years with Graves' hyperthyroidism that later progressed to Graves' ophthalmopathy. The material sequenced was blood. The gene calls are TRBV6-5 and TRBJ2-7, with 13 bases identical to TRBD2. As DNA, the CDR3 is TGTGCCAGCAGTTACCGGACTAGCGGGAGTTTTTACGAGCAGTACTTC. Encoded protein: CASSYRTSGSFYEQYF.